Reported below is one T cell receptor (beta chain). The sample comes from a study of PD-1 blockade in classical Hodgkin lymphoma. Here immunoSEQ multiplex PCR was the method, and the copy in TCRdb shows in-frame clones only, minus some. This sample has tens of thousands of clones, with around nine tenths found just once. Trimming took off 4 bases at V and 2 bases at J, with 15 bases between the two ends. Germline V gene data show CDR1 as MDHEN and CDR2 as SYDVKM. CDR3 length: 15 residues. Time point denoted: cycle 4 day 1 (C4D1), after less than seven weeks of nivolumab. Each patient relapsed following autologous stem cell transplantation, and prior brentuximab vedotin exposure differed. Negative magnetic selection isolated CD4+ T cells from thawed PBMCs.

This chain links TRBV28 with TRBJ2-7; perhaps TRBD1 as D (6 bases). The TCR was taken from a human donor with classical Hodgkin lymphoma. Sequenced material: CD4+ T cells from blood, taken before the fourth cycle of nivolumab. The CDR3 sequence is CASSSGQKPPYEQYF. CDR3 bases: TGTGCCAGCAGTTCCGGACAGAAACCACCCTACGAGCAGTACTTC.